The following is a T cell receptor (beta chain) sequence with its context. The sample is drawn from a study of blood T cell repertoires in COVID-19. Study as a whole: COVID-19 samples collected from the United States, Italy and Spain covered acute and convalescent phases. In each case, the material was cDNA or gDNA derived from T cells, B-cell-depleted T cells, or PBMCs.

CDR3 length equals 15 residues. CDR1 is LGHNT, CDR2 FRNRAP, per germline. V shed 7 bases, J shed 4 bases, and the junction held 8 bases outside the gene matches. Authors' data handling: Amplification of reference gene primers provided the estimated nucleated cell counts. This table comes from immunoSEQ multiplex PCR, and its TCRdb copy is limited to in-frame clones, with some not included. V, J and clone size derive from that table, while D and trimming were established from the DNA sequence. This sample has 330,000 or so clones, with roughly 89% found just once. Enrollment of patients from Seattle took place during active infection, with longitudinal follow-up.

The sequenced sample consisted of peripheral blood. The chain employs TRBV12-5 and TRBJ1-5; TRBD1 agrees at 9 bases. This clonotype was sampled from a man aged 30 to 45 with COVID-19, enrolled during active disease. The CDR3 protein is CASVFAGTGNQPQHF. Here the CDR3 DNA reads TGTGCTAGTGTCTTCGCCGGGACAGGGAATCAGCCCCAGCATTTT.